The 32 T cell receptor beta chains below come from one sample, sequenced in a study of CD8+CD57+ T cells in acquired aplastic anemia. Genomic DNA served as template for TCR beta VDJ and CDR3 profiling. MiXCR was run by TCRdb on the reads, yielding one entry per CDR3 protein. The data show fewer than 200,000 distinct CDR3 sequences, less than 50% seen once. Patients picked for sequencing had shown CD8+CD57+ cell expansion detected by flow cytometry. Sequencing input: sorted CD4+, CD8+, or CD8+CD57+ T cells (not recorded which) from PBMCs. The receptor set was obtained from a human donor with aplastic anemia.

This clonotype was seen once. The genes are TRBV5-5 and TRBJ2-5; the match to TRBD1 covers 10 bases. There are 14 residues in the CDR3. J lost 5 bases, V lost 5 bases, and 6 bases had no gene match. Germline CDR1 reads SGHKS; CDR2 reads YYEKEE (reference sequence). CDR3 DNA: TGTGCCAGCAGATGGGGACAGGGGTACGAGACCCAGTACTTC. Its protein product is CASRWGQGYETQYF.

The chain links TRBV6-5 to TRBJ1-6; TRBD1 matches at 8 bases. CDR3 length equals 16 residues. Germline CDR1 and CDR2: MNHEY and SVGAGI. V lost 4 bases and J lost 7; bases outside the gene matches: 9. CDR3 DNA sequence: TGTGCCAGCAGTTCCTCGGACAGGGTACCCAATTCACCCCTCCACTTT. Amino acid sequence: CASSSSDRVPNSPLHF.

This clonotype was recorded many times. This rearrangement joins TRBV7-2 to TRBJ1-3; D gene ambiguous. Germline V gene data show CDR1 as SGHTA and CDR2 as FQGNSA. V dropped 3 bases and J dropped 4 bases, with 13 bases sitting between them. The CDR3 is made up of 15 amino acids. The CDR3 sequence is CASSFSPGAGNTIYF. As DNA, the CDR3 is TGTGCCAGCAGCTTCTCCCCCGGAGCGGGAAACACCATATATTTT.

This clonotype was recorded many times. The V gene is TRBV20-1, the J gene TRBJ1-2; no clear D gene. This CDR3 has 11 residues. V was clipped by 2 bases and J by 8 bases, with 9 bases between them. Germline CDR1 and CDR2: DFQATT and SNEGSKA (reference sequence). CDR3 loop: CSARRVGGYTF. For the CDR3, the DNA is TGCAGTGCTAGAAGGGTAGGGGGCTACACCTTC.

V is TRBV7-2 and J is TRBJ1-6, with D unclear. Trimming removed 0 bases at V and 12 bases at J, with 9 bases between. Germline CDR1 reads SGHTA; CDR2 reads FQGNSA. There are 13 residues in the CDR3. CDR3 protein: CASSLALVQPLHF. CDR3 in DNA: TGTGCCAGCAGCTTAGCGCTGGTTCAACCCCTCCACTTT.

This clonotype was found many times. The chain has TRBV6-1 and TRBJ1-2; 10 bases match TRBD1. V shed 5 bases and J 1 base; nucleotides not matched to a gene: 7. CDR3 length: 16 residues. CDR1 is MNHNS, CDR2 SASEGT, per germline. The chain's CDR3 is CASSNQGQGSNYGYTF. The DNA for the CDR3 is TGTGCCAGCAGTAACCAGGGACAGGGGAGTAACTATGGCTACACCTTC.

The chain employs TRBV2 and TRBJ2-3; possible D gene TRBD2, 6 bases. Per the germline V gene, CDR1 is SNHLY and CDR2 is FYNNEI. The V end lost 3 bases, the J end lost 2 bases, and 12 bases lay between the germline ends. The CDR3 covers 15 residues. The DNA of the CDR3 is TGTGCCAGCAGTGATGCTAGCGACCCCACAGATACGCAGTATTTT. It is translated as CASSDASDPTDTQYF.

The rearrangement uses TRBV15 and TRBJ2-1; perhaps TRBD2 as D (6 bases). The CDR3 is 15 residues long. Germline V gene data show CDR1 as LNHNV and CDR2 as YYDKDF (reference sequence). Trimming cost V 5 bases and J 3 bases, with 14 bases left between them. CDR3 region: CATSRKGRNYNEQFF. The CDR3 bases are TGTGCCACCAGCCGGAAGGGGAGGAACTACAATGAGCAGTTCTTC.

The chain combines TRBV30 with TRBJ1-1, with TRBD1 matching 9 bases. From germline, CDR1 is GTSNPN and CDR2 SVGIG (reference sequence). Trimming took 5 bases from V and 1 from J; bases not matched to a gene: 2. The CDR3 extends over 13 amino acids. The CDR3 region is CAWEGQGNTEAFF. Here the CDR3 DNA reads TGTGCCTGGGAGGGACAGGGGAACACTGAAGCTTTCTTT.

As concerns this clonotype: Since the CDR3 does not end with the conserved phenylalanine or tryptophan, this likely comes from a read error. This chain uses TRBV11-2 with TRBJ2-3; 11 bases fit TRBD2. Germline CDR1 is SGHAT and CDR2 is FQNNGV. V dropped 7 bases and J dropped 4; count of bases not matched to a gene: 10. The CDR3 is 16 amino acids. In DNA form, the CDR3 reads TGTGCCAGCACCGCTAGCGGGGGGTGGGTCCCAGATACGCAGTATTCT. The encoded protein is CASTASGGWVPDTQYS.

This clonotype occurred a few times. The V gene is TRBV20-1, the J gene TRBJ1-5; no clear D. The V gene lost 3 bases and the J gene lost 6 bases, with 24 bases spanning the gap. Per the germline V gene, CDR1 is DFQATT and CDR2 is SNEGSKA (reference sequence). CDR3 length equals 17 residues. CDR3 DNA: TGCAGTGCTAGTCATCCCCCCGGGGTCCTAGATGGTCAGCCCCAGCATTTT. It translates to CSASHPPGVLDGQPQHF.

There are many counts of this clonotype. The gene calls are TRBV3-1 and TRBJ2-7; weak D call: TRBD2 (6 bases). CDR1 and CDR2 (germline): LGHDT, YNNKEL (reference sequence). Trimming shortened V by 4 bases and J by 9 bases, and 16 bases separated the two germline ends. The CDR3 runs 13 residues. CDR3 sequence (DNA): TGTGCCAGCAGCCCGCTGACGGGGGTCGGGCAGTACTTC. This sequence encodes CASSPLTGVGQYF.

This sequence joins TRBV11-2 and TRBJ2-5; the match to TRBD2 covers 7 bases. Germline CDR1 and CDR2: SGHAT and FQNNGV. Trimming cost V 5 bases and J 2 bases; bases outside gene matches: 2. The length of the CDR3 is 13 residues. CDR3 loop: CASSLLAQETQYF. The CDR3 nucleotides read TGTGCCAGCAGCCTACTAGCGCAAGAGACCCAGTACTTC.

This clonotype has at least ten counts. This chain joins TRBV6-5 and TRBJ1-1, with D unresolved. The germline V gene encodes CDR1 MNHEY and CDR2 SVGAGI. The CDR3 consists of 13 residues. Trimming cost V 2 bases and J 8 bases, with 12 bases left between them. In DNA form, the CDR3 reads TGTGCCAGCAGTTACACCAGGACCGGAGAAGCTTTCTTT. This codes for CASSYTRTGEAFF.

V gene TRBV19 combines with J gene TRBJ1-5; perhaps TRBD1 as D (6 bases). Germline values: CDR1 LNHDA, CDR2 SQIVND (reference sequence). V was cut by 7 bases and J by 6 bases, with 13 bases left in between. The CDR3 sequence is 13 residues long. CDR3 region: CASTSGERQPQHF. CDR3 DNA: TGTGCCAGTACGTCAGGGGAGCGTCAGCCCCAGCATTTT.

In its sample, this clonotype was seen a few times. This rearrangement joins TRBV28 to TRBJ2-1, with 7 positions matching TRBD1. The V segment lost 6 bases and the J segment 9 bases; nucleotides outside the gene matches: 5. The CDR3 is 12 residues long. Germline-derived CDR1 and CDR2 are MDHEN and SYDVKM. In nucleotides, the CDR3 is TGTGCCAGCAGCCCAGGGGGTAGTGAGCAGTTCTTC. It encodes CASSPGGSEQFF.

This clonotype came up once. A much larger clone is a single base away; this may be a read error. The chain couples TRBV4-2 to TRBJ2-1; D is unclear. V was clipped by 8 bases and J by 2 bases, with 16 bases between them. Looked up from germline, CDR1 is LGHNA and CDR2 is YNFKEQ. The CDR3 spans 15 residues. CDR3 amino acids: CASPETWLAYNEQFF. Here the CDR3 DNA reads TGTGCCAGCCCTGAGACCTGGTTGGCCTACAATGAGCAGTTCTTC.

This clonotype has at least ten counts. This chain links TRBV5-1 with TRBJ2-7; D could derive from TRBD1 or TRBD2 (6 bases each). This CDR3 has 15 residues. Germline CDR1 is SGHRS and CDR2 is YFSETQ. The ends were cut back, 4 bases at V and 2 bases at J, with 16 bases in the middle. Here the CDR3 reads CASSLTTGATYEQYF. The CDR3 DNA follows: TGCGCCAGCAGCCTGACGACGGGGGCCACCTACGAGCAGTACTTC.

The chain uses TRBV5-1 and TRBJ1-2, with TRBD1 matching 10 bases. V was clipped by 7 bases and J by 3 bases; unmatched bases: 6. The CDR3 runs to 14 residues. Germline CDR1 SGHRS, CDR2 YFSETQ. The CDR3 here is CASCGGTGDYGYTF. CDR3 sequence (DNA): TGCGCCAGCTGCGGTGGGACAGGGGACTATGGCTACACCTTC.

The chain employs TRBV10-3 and TRBJ1-1; a weak D match, TRBD1 (6 bases). Germline CDR1 and CDR2: ENHRY and SYGVKD. Trimming left V 6 bases short and J 6 bases short, with 14 bases between. CDR3 length: 13 residues. In nucleotides, the CDR3 is TGTGCCATCAGGGAGACAGGCTCATCTGAAGCTTTCTTT. This gives the protein CAIRETGSSEAFF.

This clonotype has a single count. Since a much larger clone is just one base distant, this may be a read error. The CDR3 does not close with the conserved phenylalanine or tryptophan, likely indicating a read error. J is TRBJ1-2 and V is TRBV12-3 or TRBV12-4; maybe TRBD1 (6 bases). V lost 7 bases to trimming and J lost 5 bases, with 17 bases between them. The CDR3 is 14 residues long. CDR3 nucleotide sequence: TGTGCCAGCACCAGGGGAGGGCTTGGGTATGGCTACACCCTC. It translates to CASTRGGLGYGYTL.

This clonotype was detected only once. The chain employs TRBV28 and TRBJ1-1, with no clear D. V dropped 5 bases and J dropped 10 bases, with 20 bases sitting between them. This CDR3 region has 14 residues. Looked up from germline, CDR1 is MDHEN and CDR2 is SYDVKM. The DNA of the CDR3 is TGTGCCAGCAGTCCAGCTGGCCCTTTAGGTGGAGCTTTCTTT. It yields the protein CASSPAGPLGGAFF.

Note on this clonotype: The junction departs from the called germline gene at one end, perhaps through a read error. The chain carries TRBV15 and TRBJ2-7, with D possibly called TRBD1 or TRBD2 (6 bases each). Germline CDR1 reads LNHNV; CDR2 reads YYDKDF (reference sequence). CDR3 length: 15 amino acids. As DNA, the CDR3 is TGTGCCACCGGCAGAGGAGGGGGTTTAGCCTACGAGCAGTACTTC. It codes for CATGRGGGLAYEQYF.

This clonotype was seen only once. V usage is TRBV4-2 and J usage is TRBJ1-2; D is uncertain. Germline V gene sequence: CDR1 LGHNA, CDR2 YNFKEQ. The CDR3 runs 16 residues. With 0 bases removed from V and 4 bases from J, the gap between germline ends came to 15 bases. This CDR3 is CASSQEGEQLFYGYTF. CDR3 nucleotide sequence: TGTGCCAGCAGCCAAGAAGGAGAACAGCTCTTCTATGGCTACACCTTC.

About this clonotype itself: Germline and junction disagree at one end, which may indicate a read error. This chain uses TRBV11-2 with TRBJ1-1, with 7 bases fitting TRBD1. This CDR3 is built from 17 residues. Germline values: CDR1 SGHAT, CDR2 FQNNGV. CDR3 amino acids: CTSSLGWTLDRSGEAFF. DNA of the CDR3: TGTACCAGCAGCTTAGGGTGGACCTTGGACAGGAGCGGTGAAGCTTTCTTT.

This clonotype has a count of ten or more. The J gene is TRBJ2-3, the V gene TRBV6-1; D ambiguous. Between the trimmed V and J ends, which lost 5 bases and 3 bases, there was a span of 12 bases. Per the germline V gene, CDR1 is MNHNS and CDR2 is SASEGT. The CDR3 is 14 amino acids. The CDR3, as DNA: TGTGCCAGCAGTCCTCCGGGTATGACAGATACGCAGTATTTT. Translating it yields CASSPPGMTDTQYF.

This clonotype was seen only once. The rearrangement uses TRBV3-1 and TRBJ1-1, with D maybe TRBD1 (5 bases). The CDR3 contains 15 residues. Germline CDR1 LGHDT, CDR2 YNNKEL (reference sequence). Trimming stripped 0 bases from V and 6 bases from J, with 14 bases between. CDR3 protein: CASSQDPRGGPEAFF. Here the CDR3 DNA reads TGTGCCAGCAGCCAAGACCCCCGGGGGGGACCTGAAGCTTTCTTT.

In nucleotides, the CDR3 is TGTGCCACCAGCAGCTACTTAGGAGGGGCTGGAGATACGCAGTATTTT. Protein: CATSSYLGGAGDTQYF. The chain combines TRBV15 with TRBJ2-3; the D gene is possibly TRBD2 (6 bases). The CDR3 totals 16 residues. Germline CDR1 LNHNV, CDR2 YYDKDF (reference sequence). Trimming removed 3 bases from V and 5 bases from J, with 18 bases in between. Based on the CDR3 plus reference TRBV15 and TRBJ2-3, the full variable domain is DAMVIQNPRYQVTQFGKPVTLSCSQTLNHNVMYWYQQKSSQAPKLLFHYYDKDFNNEADTPDNFQSRRPNTSFCFLDIRSPGLGDTAMYLCATSSYLGGAGDTQYFGPGTRLTVL.

Notes on this clonotype: One end of the junction varies from germline; a read error may be responsible. This chain connects TRBV3-1 to TRBJ2-2; D perhaps matches TRBD2 (6 bases). This CDR3 region has 14 residues. Germline V gene sequence: CDR1 LGHDT, CDR2 YNNKEL (reference sequence). The CDR3 region is CASSLTESTGGLFF. In DNA form, the CDR3 reads TGTGCCAGCAGCCTCACCGAGAGCACCGGGGGGCTGTTTTTT.

This clonotype was observed a handful of times. A read error may produce the germline difference seen at one junction end. The chain is built from TRBV11-2 and TRBJ1-2; the match to TRBD1 covers 7 bases. The CDR3 spans 16 residues. The germline V gene has CDR1 SGHAT and CDR2 FQNNGV. For the CDR3, the DNA is TGTGCCAGCAACTTAGGACCGGGACAGTCGTCCTATGGCTACACCTTC. It yields the protein CASNLGPGQSSYGYTF.

This clonotype has a single count. This sequence joins TRBV6-2 or TRBV6-3 and TRBJ1-5; 7 bases agree with TRBD1. The CDR3 contains 15 residues. Losses at the gene ends were 7 bases for V and 0 bases for J; bases not matched to a gene: 6. CDR1 MNHEY and CDR2 SVGEGT come from the germline V gene. The CDR3 here is CASKGAFASNQPQHF. The CDR3 DNA follows: TGTGCCAGCAAGGGGGCTTTTGCTAGCAATCAGCCCCAGCATTTT.

The V and J genes are TRBV10-1 and TRBJ2-2; 11 nucleotides align to TRBD2. The CDR3 is made up of 16 amino acids. CDR1 WNHNN and CDR2 SYGVQD come from the germline V gene (reference sequence). Unmatched junction bases numbered 4, after V lost 3 bases and J lost 4 bases. The CDR3 sequence: CASSDRLAGGTGELFF. The DNA for the CDR3 is TGCGCCAGCAGTGATCGTCTAGCGGGGGGCACCGGGGAGCTGTTTTTT.